The 30 T cell receptor beta chains presented below share a single source sample, sequenced in a study of yellow fever vaccine responses in identical twins. One entry per CDR3 protein, called by TCRdb with MiXCR from the RT-PCR reads. The sample holds 20,000 to 25,000 distinct CDR3 sequences, under 85% seen once. The sample was T cells from blood (PBMCs), unsorted or a sorted subset (not recorded which), taken before or after yellow fever vaccination (not recorded which). Receptor source: a woman aged 18-29 years who received the yellow fever vaccine.

V gene TRBV5-1 combines with J gene TRBJ2-1; TRBD1 matches 11 bases. The CDR3 totals 15 residues. The germline V gene encodes CDR1 SGHRS and CDR2 YFSETQ. The junction had 1 base not matched to a gene; V was cut back by 5 bases and J by 0 bases. The CDR3 here is CASRGTGGSYNEQFF. The CDR3 coding sequence is TGCGCCAGCAGGGGGACAGGGGGCTCCTACAATGAGCAGTTCTTC.

The genes are TRBV19 and TRBJ2-5; 7 nucleotides align to TRBD2. Germline values: CDR1 LNHDA, CDR2 SQIVND (reference sequence). V lost 4 bases, J lost 2 bases, and 10 bases stayed unmatched. This CDR3 spans 16 amino acids. Here the CDR3 DNA reads TGTGCCAGTAGTACCCTAGCGGCACACTCTCAAGAGACCCAGTACTTC. This gives the protein CASSTLAAHSQETQYF.

In its sample, this clonotype was seen a few times. This chain uses TRBV2 with TRBJ2-3, with D tentatively TRBD1 (6 bases). Germline V gene sequence: CDR1 SNHLY, CDR2 FYNNEI. This CDR3 comprises 14 residues. Trimming removed 5 bases from V and 4 bases from J, with 13 bases in between. The CDR3 DNA reads as TGTGCCAGCAGTTTCGGACAGACAGCAGATACGCAGTATTTT. This encodes CASSFGQTADTQYF.

The CDR3 here is CASSFGSTGNTIYF. CDR3 coding DNA: TGTGCCAGCAGTTTTGGTTCGACTGGAAACACCATATATTTT. The gene calls are TRBV12-3 or TRBV12-4 and TRBJ1-3, with D unresolved. Trimming left V 3 bases short and J 2 bases short, with 8 bases between. This CDR3 has 14 residues.

The CDR3 here is CSVEVVGHQNTGELFF. The CDR3 nucleotides read TGCAGCGTTGAAGTGGTTGGGCACCAGAACACCGGGGAGCTGTTTTTT. This chain joins TRBV29-1 and TRBJ2-2; no clear D. CDR3 size: 16 residues. V lost 1 base, J lost 1 base, and 13 bases lay in between. Germline V CDR1 and CDR2: SQVTM, ANQGSEA.

The chain carries TRBV29-1 and TRBJ2-1; the D call may be TRBD1 or TRBD2 (6 bases each). V was shortened by 7 bases and J by 0 bases, with 25 bases between the two germline ends. This CDR3 comprises 18 residues. From germline, CDR1 is SQVTM and CDR2 ANQGSEA. DNA for the CDR3: TGCAGCGCCGAGGGAGGAGGGGACAAAATGAGCTCCTACAATGAGCAGTTCTTC. The encoded protein is CSAEGGGDKMSSYNEQFF.

The chain joins TRBV11-2 to TRBJ2-1; D gene uncertain. Between the trimmed V and J ends, which lost 1 base and 7 bases, there was a span of 17 bases. This CDR3 contains 16 residues. The V gene's germline CDR1 is SGHAT and CDR2 FQNNGV. The CDR3 region is CASSLVLSRGPNEQFF. CDR3 in DNA: TGTGCCAGCAGCTTAGTTCTCTCCAGAGGCCCAAATGAGCAGTTCTTC.

The CDR3, as DNA: TGCGCCAGCAGCCAAGAGCCTTCCAGTTCGATCGTGACTGAAGCTTTCTTT. Translation: CASSQEPSSSIVTEAFF. The rearrangement joins TRBV4-1 to TRBJ1-1; D is unresolved. CDR1 and CDR2 (germline): MGHRA, YSYEKL. This CDR3 is 17 amino acids long. Trimming removed 0 bases at V and 5 bases at J, with 19 bases between.

The chain couples TRBV12-3 or TRBV12-4 to TRBJ2-1; TRBD2 agrees at 11 bases. The CDR3 is 16 amino acids. V lost 3 bases, J lost 9 bases, and 10 bases stayed unmatched. DNA for the CDR3: TGTGCCAGCAGTTTCGATCTAGCGGGAGGACGTTCTGAGCAGTTCTTC. Translation gives CASSFDLAGGRSEQFF.

This rearrangement joins TRBV11-1 to TRBJ1-5; no reliable D call. The CDR3 is made up of 14 amino acids. V was clipped by 1 base and J by 3 bases, with 7 bases between them. Germline assignment: CDR1 SGHAT and CDR2 FQDESV (reference sequence). The CDR3, as DNA: TGTGCCAGCAGCTTAGGGGCCTACAATCAGCCCCAGCATTTT. Its protein product is CASSLGAYNQPQHF.

The chain links TRBV11-1 to TRBJ2-1; a weak D match, TRBD1 (6 bases). CDR3 length equals 17 residues. Trimming took 4 bases from V and 0 from J, leaving 16 bases between them. Germline V gene data show CDR1 as SGHAT and CDR2 as FQDESV (reference sequence). The CDR3 nucleotides are TGTGCCAGCAGCTCCCAACTTAGGACAGTCTCCTACAATGAGCAGTTCTTC. This sequence encodes CASSSQLRTVSYNEQFF.

The rearrangement links TRBV9 to TRBJ1-3, with D unclear. Trimming removed 0 bases at V and 4 bases at J, with 11 bases between. Germline lookup yields CDR1 SGDLS and CDR2 YYNGEE. The CDR3 runs 15 residues. The CDR3 DNA is TGTGCCAGCAGCGTAGTTCCCACCCCGGGAAACACCATATATTTT. Protein product: CASSVVPTPGNTIYF.

J is TRBJ2-4 and V is TRBV5-1, with D perhaps matching TRBD2 (6 bases). This CDR3 is 14 amino acids long. Looked up from germline, CDR1 is SGHRS and CDR2 is YFSETQ. The V and J ends lost 4 bases and 6 bases respectively, with 14 bases between them. CDR3: CASSVDYPGNIQYF. The CDR3 DNA reads TGCGCCAGCAGCGTGGACTACCCCGGAAACATTCAGTACTTC. The full variable domain, in which reference TRBV5-1 and TRBJ2-4 provide the parts outside the CDR3, is KAGVTQTPRYLIKTRGQQVTLSCSPISGHRSVSWYQQTPGQGLQFLFEYFSETQRNKGNFPGRFSGRQFSNSRSEMNVSTLELGDSALYLCASSVDYPGNIQYFGAGTRLSVL.

In regard to this clonotype: The junction departs from germline at one end; a sequencing error may be responsible. The genes are TRBV5-6 and TRBJ2-2; 9 bases align to TRBD1. The CDR3 covers 16 residues. Germline V lookup: CDR1 SGHDT, CDR2 YYEEEE. In DNA form, the CDR3 reads TGTGCCAACAGCCCTTACAGGGGGCGAGGCACCGGGGAGCTGTTTTTT. Protein product: CANSPYRGRGTGELFF.

V usage is TRBV2 and J usage is TRBJ2-1; unclear D gene. The germline V gene encodes CDR1 SNHLY and CDR2 FYNNEI. The CDR3 covers 12 residues. V was trimmed by 7 bases and J by 3 bases, leaving 7 bases between them. The CDR3 protein is CASIKNYNEQFF. The DNA of the CDR3 is TGTGCCAGCATAAAGAACTACAATGAGCAGTTCTTC.

This clonotype was found a few times. V and J are TRBV29-1 and TRBJ1-5; possible D gene TRBD1, 5 bases. Germline CDR1 SQVTM, CDR2 ANQGSEA. V lost 4 bases to trimming and J lost 2 bases, with 12 bases between them. The CDR3 runs to 14 residues. CDR3 DNA: TGCAGCGTTGGACTCGGGGGTGGCAATCAGCCCCAGCATTTT. It codes for CSVGLGGGNQPQHF.

The genes are TRBV15 and TRBJ2-7; 8 bases align to TRBD1. V lost 3 bases to trimming and J lost 1 base; unmatched junction nucleotides: 5. In germline, CDR1 is LNHNV, CDR2 YYDKDF (reference sequence). The CDR3 length is 15 residues. CDR3 bases: TGTGCCACCAGCAGGGGCCGGACAGGGTCCTACGAGCAGTACGTC. Translating it yields CATSRGRTGSYEQYV.

This clonotype has more than one count but fewer than ten. This sequence joins TRBV12-3 or TRBV12-4 and TRBJ2-4; tentative D call: TRBD1 (5 bases). Trimming cost V 4 bases and J 3 bases, with 16 bases left between them. The CDR3 runs 16 residues. Here the CDR3 reads CASSYGALGDKNIQYF. CDR3 DNA sequence: TGTGCCAGCAGTTATGGGGCTTTAGGAGACAAAAACATTCAGTACTTC.

This chain links TRBV29-1 with TRBJ2-1; D is perhaps TRBD2 (5 bases). The CDR3 spans 12 residues. The germline V and J ends were trimmed by 0 bases and 7 bases, with 7 bases remaining between them. Germline values: CDR1 SQVTM, CDR2 ANQGSEA. The CDR3 region is CSVEERRNEQFF. CDR3 DNA: TGCAGCGTTGAAGAGCGGAGGAATGAGCAGTTCTTC.

The chain uses TRBV4-1 and TRBJ2-1; possible D gene TRBD1, 5 bases. From germline, CDR1 is MGHRA and CDR2 YSYEKL. V was clipped by 3 bases and J by 8 bases, with 20 bases between them. The CDR3 has 16 residues. The CDR3 DNA reads TGCGCCAGCAGCCAGCGCCGGACAAACGGTGGGGATGAGCAGTTCTTC. It encodes CASSQRRTNGGDEQFF.

This rearrangement joins TRBV12-3 or TRBV12-4 to TRBJ2-2; D perhaps matches TRBD1 (6 bases). The CDR3 consists of 15 residues. Trimming cost V 5 bases and J 5 bases, with 15 bases left between them. The CDR3 bases are TGTGCCAGCAGTCCACGGACAGTGGAGACCGGGGAGCTGTTTTTT. This encodes CASSPRTVETGELFF.

The CDR3 sequence: CASSSRQGSTDTQYF. CDR3 DNA: TGTGCCAGCAGCTCCAGACAGGGTAGCACAGATACGCAGTATTTT. J is TRBJ2-3 and V is TRBV11-1, with TRBD1 matching 7 bases. The germline V gene encodes CDR1 SGHAT and CDR2 FQDESV (reference sequence). The CDR3 is made up of 15 amino acids. V was clipped by 4 bases and J by 0 bases; unmatched bases: 4.

This clonotype was picked up one time. The junction shows a germline mismatch at one end, possibly a read error. This chain links TRBV11-1 with TRBJ1-2; no clear D gene. The germline V gene encodes CDR1 SGHAT and CDR2 FQDESV (reference sequence). The CDR3 runs 13 residues. The CDR3 spells CASRGGSNYGHTF. The CDR3, as DNA: TGTGCCAGCAGAGGTGGCTCTAACTATGGCCACACCTTC.

This chain joins TRBV20-1 and TRBJ2-7; D possibly uses TRBD1 or TRBD2 (5 bases each). The CDR3 extends over 13 amino acids. Deletions cut 1 base from V and 2 bases from J, with 9 bases between. Germline loops: CDR1 DFQATT, CDR2 SNEGSKA (reference sequence). The CDR3 DNA follows: TGCAGTGCTAGAGTTAGGGGAGCCTACGAGCAGTACGTC. This encodes CSARVRGAYEQYV.

This rearrangement joins TRBV18 to TRBJ2-1; 10 nucleotides line up with TRBD2. The germline gives CDR1 KGHSH, CDR2 LQKENI. There are 14 residues in the CDR3. V lost 7 bases and J lost 2; bases outside the gene matches: 2. CDR3 nucleotides: TGTGCCAGCTACAGCGGGGGGGCCTACAATGAGCAGTTCTTC. Translation gives CASYSGGAYNEQFF.

The chain is built from TRBV18 and TRBJ1-2; TRBD1 is a possible D gene (5 bases). Per the germline V gene, CDR1 is KGHSH and CDR2 is LQKENI. This CDR3 has 15 residues. V was trimmed by 4 bases and J by 7 bases, leaving 19 bases between them. CDR3 residues: CASSLNPTGTFGYTF. Written as DNA, the CDR3 is TGTGCCAGCTCACTTAACCCGACCGGGACTTTTGGCTACACCTTC.

The V call is TRBV18, the J call TRBJ1-1; tentative D call: TRBD1 (5 bases). In germline, CDR1 is KGHSH, CDR2 LQKENI. The CDR3 sequence is 15 residues long. V shed 3 bases and J shed 3 bases, with 14 bases lying between them. CDR3 coding DNA: TGTGCCAGCTCACCTGGACCGGGAGGGGACACTGAAGCTTTCTTT. It is translated as CASSPGPGGDTEAFF.

V gene TRBV5-5 combines with J gene TRBJ2-5, with D perhaps matching TRBD1 or TRBD2 (5 bases each). The CDR3 sequence is 13 residues long. CDR1 is SGHKS, CDR2 YYEKEE, per germline (reference sequence). V lost 2 bases and J 3 bases, leaving 8 bases between the germline ends. The CDR3 bases are TGTGCCAGCAGCTTAATGGGGGAAGAGACCCAGTACTTC. Protein: CASSLMGEETQYF.

CDR3 sequence (DNA): TGTGCCACCAGTGAAGCGGACAACTCCTACAATGAGCAGTTCTTC. Translating it yields CATSEADNSYNEQFF. V gene TRBV24-1 combines with J gene TRBJ2-1; the D call may be TRBD1 or TRBD2 (5 bases each). The V gene's germline CDR1 is KGHDR and CDR2 SFDVKD. V was trimmed by 4 bases and J by 0 bases, leaving 9 bases between them. The CDR3 has 15 residues.

This clonotype has more than one count but fewer than ten. This rearrangement joins TRBV7-9 to TRBJ1-2; D may be TRBD1 (6 bases). The germline CDR1 and CDR2 sequences are SEHNR and FQNEAQ (reference sequence). The CDR3 has 15 residues. Trimming cost V 1 base and J 1 base, with 10 bases left between them. The CDR3 sequence is CASSLGGGRNYGYTF. The DNA for the CDR3 is TGTGCCAGCAGCTTAGGGGGGGGCCGTAACTATGGCTACACCTTC.